This T cell receptor (beta chain) was captured by sequencing in a study of T cell responses to AZD1222 COVID-19 vaccine. Study-level points and caveats: Nearly half of the spike-specific TCRs reportedly recognize variant regions that carry no mutations.

Trimming cost V 4 bases and J 5 bases; bases outside gene matches: 2. CDR1 and CDR2 from the germline V gene are SGDLS and YYNGEE. The CDR3 totals 12 residues. Clones were sequenced by immunoSEQ multiplex PCR, and TCRdb holds only the in-frame ones, with some missing. The sample records about 110,000 clones, 75% to 90% being singletons. By its share, this clone is medium-sized. Its antigen remains unidentified. The chain couples TRBV9 to TRBJ2-7; TRBD1 aligns across 8 bases. Material: peripheral blood, obtained on day 0 of AZD1222 vaccination. This sequence originates from an adult in good health. CDR3 region: CASSPGGNEQYF. The CDR3 DNA reads TGTGCCAGCAGCCCAGGGGGCAACGAGCAGTACTTC.